This T cell receptor beta chain stems from a study of blood T cell repertoires in COVID-19. Germline lookup yields CDR1 MDHEN and CDR2 SYDVKM. The CDR3 extends over 12 amino acids. The trim removed 6 bases at V and 7 bases at J, leaving 4 bases unmatched. Repertoires were generated with immunoSEQ multiplex PCR, while TCRdb's copy carries only in-frame clones and drops some. The table has approximately 360,000 clones, about 90% seen once. Across 20 to 25 US areas, participants ranged in age from about 18 to 90 years. Each participant's cohort was designated according to participant-reported clinical history. Turning to this clone: The sample carries other DNA sequences with the same CDR3.

Sequencing was performed on PBMCs or T cells enriched from blood (not recorded which). The V call is TRBV28, the J call TRBJ1-2; 8 bases line up with TRBD1. This sequence was found in a man aged 35-49 years in a cohort exposed to, infected with or recovered from COVID-19 (not recorded which). The CDR3 is CASRTGGGGYTF. The CDR3 bases are TGTGCCAGCAGAACAGGGGGAGGTGGCTACACCTTC.